This TCR beta chain was identified during a study of cytomegalovirus exposure and HLA in healthy donors. As for the study in general: The roughly 670 first-cohort repertoires shared a platform with the 120 or so validation repertoires, as reported in a later analysis.

The ends lost 10 bases at V and 7 bases at J; junction bases unmatched: 7. Germline V gives CDR1 WNHNN, CDR2 SYGVQD (reference sequence). CDR3 length equals 12 residues. This table comes from immunoSEQ multiplex PCR, and its TCRdb copy is limited to in-frame clones, with some not included. The sample records approximately 160,000 clones, around 88% being singletons. About this clone: No antigen is known for it.

Study-level points and caveats: Reports showed the classifier diagnosing cytomegalovirus status with high specificity and sensitivity. Cytomegalovirus association was assigned to about 150 TCR beta chains. Later, an analysis found that TCR clusters from the first cohort tended to co-occur in the approximately 130 validation repertoires.

The clonotype was recovered from a young woman in good health and CMV-seronegative. This chain joins TRBV10-1 and TRBJ1-5; 7 nucleotides line up with TRBD1. Material: PBMCs. CDR3 residues: CAIRQGYQPQHF. The CDR3 nucleotides read TGCGCCATACGACAGGGATACCAGCCCCAGCATTTT.